Listed below are T cell receptor beta chains from one sample, sequenced in a study of cytomegalovirus exposure and HLA in healthy donors. Some clones are missing from TCRdb's copy, which holds only in-frame ones; the method was immunoSEQ multiplex PCR. The sample consists of 75,000 to 90,000 clones, roughly 79% of them appearing once. Sequenced sample: PBMCs. The receptors were gathered from a male donor in good health and CMV-seropositive. Each CDR3 is given with its conserved first and last residue. Each record gives: J gene, D gene, clone size, V gene, CDR3 protein, CDR3 DNA. A D gene is named only where the DNA matches it firmly. Clone size is not always given. Where it is, it says once, few, many or a class for expanded clones.

TRBJ2-5	NA	NA	TRBV12-5	CASGSTEANTETQYF	TGTGCTAGTGGCTCGACAGAAGCTAATACGGAGACCCAGTACTTC
TRBJ1-4	TRBD1	few	TRBV29-1	CSVAQPQGVEKLFF	TGCAGCGTCGCCCAACCACAGGGGGTTGAAAAACTGTTTTTT
TRBJ1-1	NA	NA	TRBV6-1	CASILVGGTGEAFF	TGTGCCAGCATACTCGTCGGTGGTACGGGGGAAGCTTTCTTT
TRBJ2-5	NA	few	TRBV5-6	CASSWAHQETQYF	TGTGCCAGCAGCTGGGCACACCAAGAGACCCAGTACTTC
TRBJ1-2	NA	few	TRBV4-2	CASSQDDSPKGYTF	TGTGCCAGCAGCCAGGACGACAGTCCAAAGGGCTACACCTTC
TRBJ2-7	TRBD1	NA	TRBV5-1	CASSWTGYEQYF	TGCGCCAGCAGCTGGACAGGGTACGAGCAGTACTTC
TRBJ2-2	TRBD1	NA	TRBV5-1	CASSFGTANTGELFF	TGCGCCAGCAGCTTTGGGACAGCGAACACCGGGGAGCTGTTTTTT
TRBJ2-2	NA	NA	TRBV5-6	CASSLGLATGELFF	TGTGCCAGCAGCTTGGGCCTGGCCACCGGGGAGCTGTTTTTT
TRBJ1-3	TRBD1	once	TRBV11-1	CASSSGTGGNTIYF	TGTGCCAGCAGCTCCGGGACAGGGGGAAACACCATATATTTT
TRBJ2-1	NA	once	TRBV27	CASSSTRVYNEQFF	TGTGCCAGCAGCTCCACTAGGGTCTACAATGAGCAGTTCTTC
TRBJ2-2	NA	NA	TRBV18	CASSPRQAQRPGELFF	TGTGCCAGCTCACCACGGCAAGCTCAGCGGCCCGGGGAGCTGTTTTTT
TRBJ2-2	NA	NA	TRBV9	CASSVAVTNTGELFF	TGTGCCAGCAGCGTAGCAGTTACGAACACCGGGGAGCTGTTTTTT
TRBJ2-7	NA	NA	TRBV28	CAAQGRPYEQYF	TGTGCCGCCCAGGGAAGACCCTACGAGCAGTACTTC
TRBJ2-3	TRBD2	NA	TRBV7-6	CASSLLAGGRADTQYF	TGTGCCAGCAGCTTACTAGCGGGAGGGCGCGCAGATACGCAGTATTTT
TRBJ2-2	TRBD2	NA	TRBV7-2	CASSLVLAGHGELFF	TGTGCCAGCAGCTTAGTACTAGCGGGACACGGGGAGCTGTTTTTT
TRBJ1-1	TRBD1	NA	TRBV2	CASSREGQFNTEAFF	TGTGCCAGCTCGCGTGAGGGACAGTTCAACACTGAAGCTTTCTTT